The next 25 T cell receptor beta chains were all read from a single sample in a study of radiotherapy plus CTLA-4 blockade in lung cancer. Assay: immunoSEQ multiplex PCR; the TCRdb copy retains only in-frame clones and omits some. This sample has roughly 13,000 clones, with about 87% found just once. The sequences come from peripheral blood, collected from a patient treated with radiotherapy plus ipilimumab. The receptors derive from a human donor with non-small cell lung cancer that progressed on radiotherapy plus ipilimumab. Some clones in this sample may be carry-over from other donors' samples.

The genes are TRBV19 and TRBJ1-4; no clear D. Germline V gene sequence: CDR1 LNHDA, CDR2 SQIVND (reference sequence). The CDR3 has 15 residues. Trimming cost V 3 bases and J 3 bases, with 11 bases left between them. This chain's CDR3 is CASSIWAGSNEKLFF. The CDR3 DNA reads as TGTGCCAGTAGTATTTGGGCCGGCTCTAATGAAAAACTGTTTTTT. Variable domain in full (rest from reference TRBV19 and TRBJ1-4): DGGITQSPKYLFRKEGQNVTLSCEQNLNHDAMYWYRQDPGQGLRLIYYSQIVNDFQKGDIAEGYSVSREKKESFPLTVTSAQKNPTAFYLCASSIWAGSNEKLFFGSGTQLSVL.

V usage is TRBV7-9 and J usage is TRBJ1-3; 7 bases are a match to TRBD1. V trimming: 5 bases; J trimming: 0 bases; junction bases outside the gene matches: 4. The CDR3 covers 15 residues. The germline V gene encodes CDR1 SEHNR and CDR2 FQNEAQ (reference sequence). The CDR3 DNA follows: TGTGCCAGCAGCCGGACAGGAACCTCTGGAAACACCATATATTTT. Amino acids: CASSRTGTSGNTIYF.

V gene TRBV30 combines with J gene TRBJ1-5; 9 bases fit TRBD1. Unmatched junction bases numbered 4, after V lost 5 bases and J lost 2 bases. CDR1 and CDR2 from the germline V gene are GTSNPN and SVGIG (reference sequence). This CDR3 is built from 14 residues. CDR3 in amino acids: CAWAGQGGNQPQHF. CDR3 in DNA: TGTGCCTGGGCGGGACAGGGAGGCAATCAGCCCCAGCATTTT.

The V call is TRBV4-1, the J call TRBJ1-6; D is ambiguous. The CDR3 has 16 residues. With 5 bases removed from V and 2 bases from J, the gap between germline ends came to 13 bases. Germline CDR1 is MGHRA and CDR2 is YSYEKL. CDR3 sequence reads: CASSEARGAYNSPLHF. The CDR3 bases are TGCGCCAGCAGCGAGGCCCGGGGTGCCTATAATTCACCCCTCCACTTT.

The V call is TRBV19, the J call TRBJ2-1, with TRBD2 matching over 8 bases. Looked up from germline, CDR1 is LNHDA and CDR2 is SQIVND (reference sequence). The CDR3 sequence is 16 residues long. V dropped 8 bases and J dropped 4; count of bases not matched to a gene: 13. The CDR3 loop is CASHPRRGGFYNEQFF. CDR3 coding DNA: TGTGCCAGTCACCCCCGCCGGGGGGGCTTTTACAATGAGCAGTTCTTC.

The V call is TRBV5-1, the J call TRBJ2-1; D is possibly TRBD2 (5 bases). The CDR3 loop spans 14 amino acids. Trimming took 2 bases from V and 2 from J, leaving 8 bases between them. CDR1 SGHRS and CDR2 YFSETQ come from the germline V gene. This CDR3 reads CASSFGAAYNEQFF. The CDR3 DNA reads as TGCGCCAGCAGCTTTGGAGCGGCCTACAATGAGCAGTTCTTC.

This clone was recorded once. The rearrangement links TRBV18 to TRBJ2-1, with 8 bases fitting TRBD2. J was trimmed by 3 bases and V by 6 bases; bases with no gene match: 10. Per germline, CDR1 KGHSH and CDR2 LQKENI. The CDR3 extends over 16 amino acids. CDR3 residues: CASSPEAGAVYNEQFF. CDR3 DNA: TGTGCCAGCTCCCCTGAAGCGGGGGCCGTCTACAATGAGCAGTTCTTC.

The V and J genes are TRBV27 and TRBJ2-7, with TRBD1 as a possible D gene (5 bases). V was shortened by 2 bases and J by 0 bases, with 11 bases between the two germline ends. This CDR3 has 15 residues. CDR1 is MNHEY and CDR2 is SMNVEV in the germline V gene (reference sequence). This CDR3 is CASSLVRDSSYEQYF. CDR3 DNA: TGTGCCAGCAGTTTAGTCCGAGACAGCTCCTACGAGCAGTACTTC.

The chain is built from TRBV15 and TRBJ2-3; D is perhaps TRBD1 (5 bases). V lost 5 bases and J 0 bases, leaving 12 bases between the germline ends. Germline CDR1 and CDR2: LNHNV and YYDKDF (reference sequence). CDR3 length: 15 amino acids. CDR3 in DNA: TGTGCCACCAGCCTTAGCAGGGATAGCACAGATACGCAGTATTTT. Its translation is CATSLSRDSTDTQYF.

This clone was picked up a small number of times. The chain couples TRBV5-1 to TRBJ2-1, with TRBD2 matching 16 bases. The V gene's germline CDR1 is SGHRS and CDR2 YFSETQ. This CDR3 is built from 18 residues. J gave up 2 bases and V 1 base, and 3 bases lay outside the gene matches. This chain's CDR3 is CASSLKGLAGGPYNEQFF. CDR3 bases: TGCGCCAGCAGCTTGAAGGGACTAGCGGGGGGGCCCTACAATGAGCAGTTCTTC.

This chain connects TRBV7-9 to TRBJ2-3; D perhaps matches TRBD1 (5 bases). Trimming pared 1 base from V and 2 bases from J, leaving 13 bases between. There are 16 residues in the CDR3. From germline, CDR1 is SEHNR and CDR2 FQNEAQ (reference sequence). The CDR3 coding sequence is TGTGCCAGCAGCTTAGGGTACAGGAAGAACACAGATACGCAGTATTTT. Translated: CASSLGYRKNTDTQYF.

The chain is built from TRBV10-3 and TRBJ1-1; TRBD1 aligns across 9 bases. Per the germline V gene, CDR1 is ENHRY and CDR2 is SYGVKD. The V and J ends lost 6 bases and 5 bases, in that order; junction bases with no gene match: 16. CDR3 size: 17 residues. In nucleotides, the CDR3 is TGTGCCATCAGCGGATATGGGACAGGGATTGTTCGGACTGAAGCTTTCTTT. It encodes CAISGYGTGIVRTEAFF.

V usage is TRBV11-2 and J usage is TRBJ1-2; a weak D match, TRBD1 (5 bases). Germline V gene lookup returns CDR1 SGHAT and CDR2 FQNNGV. The CDR3 extends over 13 amino acids. V dropped 4 bases and J dropped 4 bases, with 10 bases sitting between them. This CDR3 is CASSSGLGYGYTF. The CDR3 DNA is TGTGCCAGCAGCTCGGGACTGGGCTATGGCTACACCTTC.

This chain links TRBV19 with TRBJ1-1; D gene ambiguous. Trimming took 8 bases from V and 1 from J, leaving 14 bases between them. The CDR3 covers 14 residues. Germline V lookup: CDR1 LNHDA, CDR2 SQIVND (reference sequence). CDR3 amino acids: CASESGRANTEAFF. For the CDR3, the DNA is TGTGCCAGTGAATCCGGGAGGGCGAACACTGAAGCTTTCTTT.

This chain links TRBV5-1 with TRBJ2-7; D is unresolved. The CDR3 spans 17 residues. The germline gives CDR1 SGHRS, CDR2 YFSETQ. Trimming cost V 0 bases and J 0 bases, with 16 bases left between them. The CDR3 nucleotides are TGCGCCAGCAGCTTGGAAGCGATAGCCTCCCTCTCCTACGAGCAGTACTTC. Amino acid sequence: CASSLEAIASLSYEQYF.

This chain joins TRBV7-2 and TRBJ1-6; 10 positions match TRBD1. Germline lookup yields CDR1 SGHTA and CDR2 FQGNSA. With 4 bases clipped from V and 10 bases from J, the junction kept 4 bases outside the gene matches. The CDR3 is made up of 14 amino acids. In DNA, the CDR3 is TGTGCCAGCAGCTCAGGACAGGGGGAGTCACCCCTCCACTTT. It is translated as CASSSGQGESPLHF.

V is TRBV7-2 and J is TRBJ2-2, with D maybe TRBD1 (5 bases). The CDR3 is 13 amino acids. V shed 5 bases and J shed 5 bases, with 9 bases lying between them. Germline V gene lookup returns CDR1 SGHTA and CDR2 FQGNSA. As DNA, the CDR3 is TGTGCCAGCAGCGGCTGGACAACCGGGGAGCTGTTTTTT. Amino acids: CASSGWTTGELFF.

The rearrangement uses TRBV7-9 and TRBJ2-1, with D perhaps matching TRBD1 (5 bases). Trimming cost V 2 bases and J 2 bases, with 7 bases left between them. The CDR3 sequence is 14 residues long. Germline V gives CDR1 SEHNR, CDR2 FQNEAQ (reference sequence). CDR3 protein: CASSLRQTYNEQFF. CDR3 DNA: TGTGCCAGCAGCTTAAGACAGACCTACAATGAGCAGTTCTTC.

This chain connects TRBV15 to TRBJ1-1, with unresolved D. The CDR3 totals 14 residues. CDR1 is LNHNV and CDR2 is YYDKDF in the germline V gene (reference sequence). The V end was cut by 0 bases, the J end by 0 bases, with 5 bases between. In DNA form, the CDR3 reads TGTGCCACCAGCAGAGAAGCGGTGAACACTGAAGCTTTCTTT. Residues: CATSREAVNTEAFF. Complete variable domain (other parts from reference TRBV15 and TRBJ1-1): DAMVIQNPRYQVTQFGKPVTLSCSQTLNHNVMYWYQQKSSQAPKLLFHYYDKDFNNEADTPDNFQSRRPNTSFCFLDIRSPGLGDTAMYLCATSREAVNTEAFFGQGTRLTVV.

The chain uses TRBV6-1 and TRBJ2-7; perhaps TRBD2 as D (6 bases). Germline loops: CDR1 MNHNS, CDR2 SASEGT. This CDR3 comprises 14 residues. Trimming pared 4 bases from V and 3 bases from J, leaving 13 bases between. The CDR3 bases are TGTGCCAGCAGTGCCTCCGGGAGTTTCTACGAGCAGTACTTC. This encodes CASSASGSFYEQYF.

The V call is TRBV19, the J call TRBJ1-1; perhaps TRBD1 as D (6 bases). This CDR3 is 14 amino acids long. CDR1 and CDR2 from the germline V gene are LNHDA and SQIVND (reference sequence). Trimming left V 6 bases short and J 0 bases short, with 11 bases between. The CDR3 sequence: CASRTRGMNTEAFF. CDR3 sequence (DNA): TGTGCCAGTAGGACCAGGGGCATGAACACTGAAGCTTTCTTT. Full variable domain (outside the CDR3, taken from reference TRBV19 and TRBJ1-1): DGGITQSPKYLFRKEGQNVTLSCEQNLNHDAMYWYRQDPGQGLRLIYYSQIVNDFQKGDIAEGYSVSREKKESFPLTVTSAQKNPTAFYLCASRTRGMNTEAFFGQGTRLTVV.

The CDR3 protein is CASSLFAAINYNEQFF. The CDR3 DNA reads TGTGCCAGCAGTTTATTTGCGGCGATAAACTACAATGAGCAGTTCTTC. The chain employs TRBV27 and TRBJ2-1, with D hard to call. The length of the CDR3 is 16 residues. V was cut by 1 base and J by 3 bases, with 13 bases left in between. In germline, CDR1 is MNHEY, CDR2 SMNVEV (reference sequence).

This chain links TRBV11-3 with TRBJ2-7, with 10 bases lining up with TRBD2. The germline V gene has CDR1 SGHNT and CDR2 YENEEA. Losses at the gene ends were 5 bases for V and 0 bases for J; bases not matched to a gene: 4. The CDR3 consists of 15 residues. CDR3 in DNA: TGTGCCAGCAGCCGCTCTAGCGGGAGCTCCTACGAGCAGTACTTC. Encoded protein: CASSRSSGSSYEQYF.

The V and J genes are TRBV4-2 and TRBJ2-3, with D possibly TRBD2 on 5 matching bases. The CDR3 runs 17 residues. The ends were cut back, 4 bases at V and 0 bases at J, with 17 bases in the middle. Germline V gene sequence: CDR1 LGHNA, CDR2 YNFKEQ. Here the CDR3 DNA reads TGTGCCAGCAGCCGGCAATCACGCGGGTCTAGCACAGATACGCAGTATTTT. It codes for CASSRQSRGSSTDTQYF.

The chain has TRBV6-4 and TRBJ2-6; a possible D gene is TRBD1 (6 bases). The CDR3 loop spans 14 amino acids. The V end was cut by 5 bases, the J end by 2 bases, with 7 bases between. Germline values: CDR1 MRHNA, CDR2 SNTAGT. The CDR3, as DNA: TGTGCCAGCAGTACAGGGACTGGGGCCAACGTCCTGACTTTC. Its protein product is CASSTGTGANVLTF.